This T cell receptor beta chain was profiled in a study of blood T cell repertoires in COVID-19. Turning to the study itself: Samples of COVID-19 (acute and convalescent) were obtained from the United States, Italy and Spain. PBMCs, B-cell-depleted T cells, or T cells were the source of the cDNA or gDNA that made up the material.

The V end lost 3 bases, the J end lost 10 bases, and 9 bases lay between the germline ends. This CDR3 spans 11 amino acids. Germline V gives CDR1 MDHEN, CDR2 SYDVKM. In the source study's methods: How many nucleated cells were present was estimated from reference gene primer amplification. Produced via immunoSEQ multiplex PCR; TCRdb's table is partial and in-frame only. The DNA gave D and trimming, while V, J and clone size come from that table. The sample includes more than 50,000 clones, 85% to 90% of them seen just once. J is TRBJ1-1 and V is TRBV28; D is perhaps TRBD1 (6 bases). Material for sequencing was peripheral blood. The receptor was isolated from a man aged 55 to 69 with active COVID-19. CDR3 residues: CASSLRGGAFF. The CDR3 region has the DNA TGTGCCAGCAGTTTGAGGGGGGGAGCTTTCTTT.